The 6 T cell receptor beta chains below come from one sample, sequenced in a study of blood T cell repertoires in COVID-19. This table comes from immunoSEQ multiplex PCR, and its TCRdb copy is limited to in-frame clones, with some not included. The data show under 200,000 clones, with about 87% seen just once and about 4% held by the top ten. Sequencing was carried out using peripheral blood. These receptors all come from a young man with active or convalescent COVID-19.

CDR3 residues: CASSEAWATEAFF. CDR3 sequence (DNA): TGTGCCAGCAGTGAAGCTTGGGCCACTGAAGCTTTCTTT. The chain joins TRBV2 to TRBJ1-1; no clear D. Between the trimmed V and J ends, which lost 0 bases and 4 bases, there was a span of 6 bases. In germline, CDR1 is SNHLY, CDR2 FYNNEI. The length of the CDR3 is 13 residues. The full variable domain, completed using reference TRBV2 and TRBJ1-1, is EPEVTQTPSHQVTQMGQEVILRCVPISNHLYFYWYRQILGQKVEFLVSFYNNEISEKSEIFDDQFSVERPDGSNFTLKIRSTKLEDSAMYFCASSEAWATEAFFGQGTRLTVV.

This clone was counted many times. This CDR3 is CATSDPGTPRHNEQFF. CDR3 sequence (DNA): TGTGCCACCAGTGATCCCGGGACACCTAGACACAATGAGCAGTTCTTC. V usage is TRBV24-1 and J usage is TRBJ2-1; D may be TRBD1 (6 bases). The germline V gene has CDR1 KGHDR and CDR2 SFDVKD. Deletions cut 3 bases from V and 5 bases from J, with 16 bases between. The CDR3 runs to 16 residues.

This chain links TRBV18 with TRBJ2-3, with 8 bases lining up with TRBD1. The CDR3 consists of 17 residues. V was pared by 3 bases and J by 1 base, with 9 bases of the junction left unmatched. The germline gives CDR1 KGHSH, CDR2 LQKENI. As DNA, the CDR3 is TGTGCCAGCTCACCGGGACAGGAGATGGGGGGCACAGATACGCAGTATTTT. This codes for CASSPGQEMGGTDTQYF. The whole variable domain, filled in from reference TRBV18 and TRBJ2-3, reads NAGVMQNPRHLVRRRGQEARLRCSPMKGHSHVYWYRQLPEEGLKFMVYLQKENIIDESGMPKERFSAEFPKEGPSILRIQQVVRGDSAAYFCASSPGQEMGGTDTQYFGPGTRLTVL.

The chain couples TRBV11-3 to TRBJ2-1; perhaps TRBD2 as D (6 bases). The V gene's germline CDR1 is SGHNT and CDR2 YENEEA. The CDR3 runs 19 residues. Trimming pared 1 base from V and 3 bases from J, leaving 22 bases between. CDR3 coding DNA: TGTGCCAGCAGCTTAGGTCGGAGCGGGTTACGGCTAATCTACAATGAGCAGTTCTTC. This gives the protein CASSLGRSGLRLIYNEQFF.

The gene calls are TRBV5-6 and TRBJ2-3, with unresolved D. Germline V gene data show CDR1 as SGHDT and CDR2 as YYEEEE. V lost 1 base, J lost 4 bases, and 7 bases lay in between. This CDR3 is 13 amino acids long. For the CDR3, the DNA is TGTGCCAGCAGCTTGACAGACCCAGATACGCAGTATTTT. This gives the protein CASSLTDPDTQYF. Complete variable domain (other parts from reference TRBV5-6 and TRBJ2-3): DAGVTQSPTHLIKTRGQQVTLRCSPKSGHDTVSWYQQALGQGPQFIFQYYEEEERQRGNFPDRFSGHQFPNYSSELNVNALLLGDSALYLCASSLTDPDTQYFGPGTRLTVL.

This sequence joins TRBV24-1 and TRBJ2-3; TRBD2 matches at 7 bases. The CDR3 extends over 15 amino acids. The V gene's germline CDR1 is KGHDR and CDR2 SFDVKD. J gave up 6 bases and V 1 base, and 6 bases lay outside the gene matches. The CDR3 DNA reads TGTGCCACCAGTGATTTAGTAGCGGGTGGGGATACGCAGTATTTT. Its protein product is CATSDLVAGGDTQYF.